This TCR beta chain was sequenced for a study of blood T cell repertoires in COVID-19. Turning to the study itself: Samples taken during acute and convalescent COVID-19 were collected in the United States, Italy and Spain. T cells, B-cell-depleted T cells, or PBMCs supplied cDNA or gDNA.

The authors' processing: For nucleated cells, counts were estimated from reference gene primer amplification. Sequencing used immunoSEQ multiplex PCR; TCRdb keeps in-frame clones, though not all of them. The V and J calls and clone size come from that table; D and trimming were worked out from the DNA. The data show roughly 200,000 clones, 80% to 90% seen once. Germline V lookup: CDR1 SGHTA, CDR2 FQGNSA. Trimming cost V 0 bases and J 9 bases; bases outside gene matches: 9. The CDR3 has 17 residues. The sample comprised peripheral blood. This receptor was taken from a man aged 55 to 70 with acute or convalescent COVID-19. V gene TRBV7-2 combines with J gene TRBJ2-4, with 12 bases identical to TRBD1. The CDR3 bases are TGTGCCAGCAGCTTAGCGCATGGGACAGGGGGCGCGGGCATTCAGTACTTC. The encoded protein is CASSLAHGTGGAGIQYF. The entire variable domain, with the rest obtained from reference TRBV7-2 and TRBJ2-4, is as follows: GAGVSQSPSNKVTEKGKDVELRCDPISGHTALYWYRQSLGQGLEFLIYFQGNSAPDKSGLPSDRFSAERTGGSVSTLTIQRTQQEDSAVYLCASSLAHGTGGAGIQYFGAGTRLSVL.